The source of this TCR beta chain is a study of T cell responses to AZD1222 COVID-19 vaccine. The assay was immunoSEQ multiplex PCR, and TCRdb's table has in-frame clones only and misses some. The data show roughly 84,000 clones, with 75% to 90% seen just once and roughly an eighth held by the top ten. The CDR3 covers 13 residues. V was shortened by 6 bases and J by 2 bases, with 10 bases between the two germline ends. Germline V gene lookup returns CDR1 MNHEY and CDR2 SVGAGI. This TCR came from an adult who received the AZD1222 COVID-19 vaccine. Specimen: peripheral blood, collected 28 days after the second AZD1222 dose. The chain couples TRBV6-5 to TRBJ2-5; D gene uncertain. The CDR3 protein is CASSLLSQETQYF. The CDR3 coding sequence is TGTGCCAGCAGCCTCCTTTCTCAAGAGACCCAGTACTTC.